The 21 T cell receptor beta chains below were found in one sample sequenced in a study of cytotoxic CD8 clonotypes in ibrutinib-treated CLL. Profiled with immunoSEQ multiplex PCR; TCRdb holds only in-frame clones, not every one. The table lists about 19,000 clones, more than 65% of them singletons. This specimen was PBMCs, taken before ibrutinib treatment. The source is a human donor with chronic lymphocytic leukemia.

The rearrangement links TRBV5-4 to TRBJ2-5, with 12 bases identical to TRBD1. Unmatched junction bases numbered 15, after V lost 4 bases and J lost 5 bases. This CDR3 has 18 residues. Per germline, CDR1 SGHNT and CDR2 YYREEE (reference sequence). The CDR3 loop is CASSPRGDRGRGRETQYF. CDR3 coding DNA: TGTGCCAGCAGCCCCCGGGGGGACAGGGGGCGCGGGAGGGAGACCCAGTACTTC.

There are a few counts of this clone. The chain carries TRBV10-3 and TRBJ2-2; D is unclear. With 3 bases removed from V and 8 bases from J, the gap between germline ends came to 10 bases. Germline lookup yields CDR1 ENHRY and CDR2 SYGVKD. The CDR3 has 13 residues. The CDR3 protein is CAISEVAFGELFF. CDR3 nucleotides: TGTGCCATCAGTGAAGTGGCTTTTGGGGAGCTGTTTTTT.

The chain employs TRBV9 and TRBJ2-7, with TRBD1 matching 8 bases. J gave up 2 bases and V 9 bases, and 13 bases lay outside the gene matches. The V gene's germline CDR1 is SGDLS and CDR2 YYNGEE. This CDR3 spans 15 amino acids. CDR3 sequence reads: CATSDNDRGTYEQYF. The CDR3, as DNA: TGTGCCACCAGTGACAACGACAGGGGAACCTACGAGCAGTACTTC.

The genes are TRBV7-9 and TRBJ2-5; weak D call: TRBD2 (6 bases). CDR1 is SEHNR and CDR2 is FQNEAQ in the germline V gene (reference sequence). With 5 bases removed from V and 5 bases from J, the gap between germline ends came to 21 bases. CDR3 length: 16 residues. CDR3 region: CASSTLSRDLWETQYF. The CDR3 DNA follows: TGTGCCAGCAGCACCCTCTCCCGGGACTTGTGGGAGACCCAGTACTTC.

This clone has only a few counts. This rearrangement joins TRBV4-3 to TRBJ2-5; D is ambiguous. This CDR3 comprises 14 residues. CDR1 and CDR2 from the germline V gene are LGHNA and YSLEER. With 0 bases removed from V and 0 bases from J, the gap between germline ends came to 5 bases. The CDR3 sequence is CASSQDLYQETQYF. CDR3 nucleotide sequence: TGCGCCAGCAGCCAAGATCTGTACCAAGAGACCCAGTACTTC.

The chain has TRBV6-6 and TRBJ1-5; D is ambiguous. CDR1 and CDR2 from the germline V gene are MNHNY and SVGAGI (reference sequence). The CDR3 extends over 16 amino acids. The V end lost 6 bases, the J end lost 0 bases, and 15 bases lay between the germline ends. The CDR3: CASSRRLSDSNQPQHF. As DNA, the CDR3 is TGTGCCAGCAGCCGAAGGTTATCCGATAGCAATCAGCCCCAGCATTTT.

V and J are TRBV27 and TRBJ2-7, with D hard to call. The CDR3 is 13 amino acids. The V end was cut by 2 bases, the J end by 2 bases, with 7 bases between. The germline V gene has CDR1 MNHEY and CDR2 SMNVEV (reference sequence). As DNA, the CDR3 is TGTGCCAGCAGTTTAGGCACCACCTACGAGCAGTACTTC. This translates into CASSLGTTYEQYF.

This clone appeared once. The rearrangement uses TRBV4-1 and TRBJ1-1; perhaps TRBD1 as D (5 bases). The V end was cut by 4 bases, the J end by 1 base, with 10 bases between. There are 14 residues in the CDR3. The germline CDR1 and CDR2 sequences are MGHRA and YSYEKL. CDR3 protein: CASSPGGGNTEAFF. The CDR3 DNA follows: TGCGCCAGCAGCCCCGGCGGGGGGAACACTGAAGCTTTCTTT.

This clone has just a few counts. This sequence joins TRBV30 and TRBJ2-5; either TRBD1 or TRBD2 may fit D (6 bases each). Trimming cost V 3 bases and J 5 bases, with 19 bases left between them. This CDR3 has 15 residues. The V gene's germline CDR1 is GTSNPN and CDR2 SVGIG (reference sequence). The CDR3 DNA follows: TGTGCCTGGAGCCTTACTTTGGGGGGCTGGGAGACCCAGTACTTC. This codes for CAWSLTLGGWETQYF.

The chain has TRBV2 and TRBJ2-5; tentatively, D is TRBD1 (5 bases). CDR1 and CDR2 (germline): SNHLY, FYNNEI. This CDR3 comprises 14 residues. V was trimmed by 0 bases and J by 5 bases, leaving 10 bases between them. DNA for the CDR3: TGTGCCAGCAGTGAAGCCCTGCCAGGGGAGACCCAGTACTTC. It codes for CASSEALPGETQYF.

The chain recombines TRBV6-5 with TRBJ1-3, with D maybe TRBD1 (5 bases). The length of the CDR3 is 15 residues. Deletions cut 7 bases from V and 0 bases from J, with 13 bases between. Germline assignment: CDR1 MNHEY and CDR2 SVGAGI. The CDR3 loop is CASIMTAGSGNTIYF. CDR3 nucleotides: TGTGCCAGCATTATGACAGCCGGCTCTGGAAACACCATATATTTT.

This clone was recorded once. The chain is built from TRBV21-1 and TRBJ1-5; TRBD1 is the table's D call, not checked against the DNA. TRBV21-1 is a pseudogene locus. This CDR3 has 19 amino acids. The CDR3 loop reads CASSKEWPGQNFSNQPQHF. In DNA, the CDR3 is TGTGCCAGCAGCAAAGAGTGGCCAGGGCAAAACTTCTCTAATCAGCCCCAGCATTTT.

The chain carries TRBV5-1 and TRBJ1-4; TRBD1 might be the D (5 bases). The V and J ends lost 4 bases and 13 bases respectively, with 23 bases between them. The CDR3 loop spans 15 amino acids. Germline values: CDR1 SGHRS, CDR2 YFSETQ. As DNA, the CDR3 is TGCGCCAGCAGCCCTGGGACTGTAGATGGGGAGGGACTGTTTTTT. Its protein is CASSPGTVDGEGLFF. Combining the CDR3 with reference TRBV5-1 and TRBJ1-4 gives the whole variable domain KAGVTQTPRYLIKTRGQQVTLSCSPISGHRSVSWYQQTPGQGLQFLFEYFSETQRNKGNFPGRFSGRQFSNSRSEMNVSTLELGDSALYLCASSPGTVDGEGLFFGSGTQLSVL.

This clone is medium-sized in the sample. The chain has TRBV7-9 and TRBJ1-2, with D perhaps TRBD1 (6 bases). There are 15 residues in the CDR3. In germline, CDR1 is SEHNR, CDR2 FQNEAQ (reference sequence). Trimming left V 1 base short and J 6 bases short, with 15 bases between. CDR3 protein: CASSLGAGGADGYTF. The DNA for the CDR3 is TGTGCCAGCAGCTTAGGCGCGGGGGGCGCGGATGGCTACACCTTC.

The chain recombines TRBV11-3 with TRBJ2-7; no clear D. The CDR3 has 15 amino acids. V lost 1 base and J 0 bases, leaving 10 bases between the germline ends. Looked up from germline, CDR1 is SGHNT and CDR2 is YENEEA. The CDR3 loop is CASSLAHQTSYEQYF. The CDR3 bases are TGTGCCAGCAGCTTAGCGCACCAGACCTCCTACGAGCAGTACTTC. Variable domain in full (rest from reference TRBV11-3 and TRBJ2-7): EAGVVQSPRYKIIEKKQPVAFWCNPISGHNTLYWYLQNLGQGPELLIRYENEEAVDDSQLPKDRFSAERLKGVDSTLKIQPAELGDSAVYLCASSLAHQTSYEQYFGPGTRLTVT.

This clone was observed a handful of times. This chain connects TRBV6-1 to TRBJ2-7; 9 nucleotides align to TRBD2. The CDR3 loop spans 15 amino acids. CDR1 and CDR2 (germline): MNHNS, SASEGT. V lost 2 bases, J lost 2 bases, and 4 bases stayed unmatched. The chain's CDR3 is CASSETAGGTYEQYF. CDR3 bases: TGTGCCAGCAGTGAAACGGCGGGGGGGACCTACGAGCAGTACTTC.

The chain links TRBV6-5 to TRBJ1-2, with D perhaps matching TRBD1 (6 bases). Germline CDR1 MNHEY, CDR2 SVGAGI. Deletions cut 5 bases from V and 3 bases from J, with 13 bases between. The CDR3 consists of 14 residues. CDR3 sequence reads: CASSPIRGDYGYTF. Written as DNA, the CDR3 is TGTGCCAGCAGTCCTATCAGGGGTGACTATGGCTACACCTTC.

The chain recombines TRBV19 with TRBJ2-2; tentative D call: TRBD2 (5 bases). This CDR3 is built from 15 residues. Trimming cost V 4 bases and J 0 bases, with 9 bases left between them. CDR1 LNHDA and CDR2 SQIVND come from the germline V gene (reference sequence). The CDR3, as DNA: TGTGCCAGTAGTAGGACTGGCTCGAACACCGGGGAGCTGTTTTTT. Protein sequence: CASSRTGSNTGELFF.

The chain uses TRBV11-2 and TRBJ1-1, with D unresolved. CDR1 SGHAT and CDR2 FQNNGV come from the germline V gene. The CDR3 totals 13 residues. Trimming shortened V by 10 bases and J by 1 base, and 13 bases separated the two germline ends. CDR3 in amino acids: CATRLQTNTEAFF. The CDR3 nucleotides read TGTGCCACCCGGTTACAGACGAACACTGAAGCTTTCTTT.

The rearrangement uses TRBV18 and TRBJ1-1, with D possibly matching TRBD1 (5 bases). CDR1 KGHSH and CDR2 LQKENI come from the germline V gene. Trimming shortened V by 3 bases and J by 2 bases, and 13 bases separated the two germline ends. CDR3 length: 15 amino acids. In nucleotides, the CDR3 is TGTGCCAGCTCACCCTCCGGTGGGGGTAACACTGAAGCTTTCTTT. It yields the protein CASSPSGGGNTEAFF.

This clone showed up just once. The chain uses TRBV2 and TRBJ2-1; TRBD1 agrees at 9 bases. The CDR3 loop spans 16 amino acids. CDR1 and CDR2 from the germline V gene are SNHLY and FYNNEI. Trimming took 6 bases from V and 5 from J; bases not matched to a gene: 11. The CDR3 region has the DNA TGTGCCAGCAGCCCCAGGACAGGGGTGGGGAACAATGAGCAGTTCTTC. Translation gives CASSPRTGVGNNEQFF.